This TCR beta chain is from a study of cytomegalovirus exposure and HLA in healthy donors. Across the study: Early release data held some 79 million unique TCRs from HLA-typed donors. Study results and caveats: As a later analysis revealed, the rate of TCR association differed by HLA locus, with DRB1 most and HLA-C fewest. TCR beta V- and J-gene trimming, according to a later analysis, was linked to a missense DCLRE1C variant.

This CDR3 spans 13 amino acids. V lost 0 bases to trimming and J lost 7 bases; unmatched junction nucleotides: 0. Looked up from germline, CDR1 is SGHNT and CDR2 is YYREEE (reference sequence). This clone was found many times. No antigen is known for it. These donors, healthy bone marrow donors, were studied. The PCR ran on 60 Vbeta and 13 Jbeta primers. Libraries were prepared by immunoSEQ multiplex PCR; TCRdb keeps only in-frame clonotypes and omits some of them. The table lists 140,000 to 150,000 clones, over 65% of them singletons. This receptor was obtained from a female donor in good health and CMV-seronegative. The source material was PBMCs. The chain couples TRBV5-4 to TRBJ2-1; the match to TRBD1 covers 8 bases. The CDR3 coding sequence is TGTGCCAGCAGCTTGGGACAGGGGAATGAGCAGTTCTTC. Amino acid sequence: CASSLGQGNEQFF.